This T cell receptor (beta chain) was recorded in a study of blood T cell repertoires in COVID-19. The V end lost 4 bases, the J end lost 4 bases, and 10 bases lay between the germline ends. The CDR3 is 13 amino acids. Germline CDR1 is KGHSH and CDR2 is LQKENI. Original methodology: Reference gene primer amplification gave estimated nucleated cell counts. Data came from immunoSEQ multiplex PCR; TCRdb stores just in-frame clones and leaves some out. The V and J calls and the clone size are those of that table, but D and trimming were determined from the DNA. The repertoire holds roughly 250,000 clones, with roughly 90% as singletons.

Specimen: peripheral blood. The receptor was derived from a woman aged 40 to 50 who had recovered from COVID-19. The rearrangement joins TRBV18 to TRBJ1-1; tentatively, D is TRBD1 (6 bases). CDR3 loop: CASSQGVGTEAFF. Here the CDR3 DNA reads TGTGCCAGCTCACAGGGGGTGGGCACTGAAGCTTTCTTT.